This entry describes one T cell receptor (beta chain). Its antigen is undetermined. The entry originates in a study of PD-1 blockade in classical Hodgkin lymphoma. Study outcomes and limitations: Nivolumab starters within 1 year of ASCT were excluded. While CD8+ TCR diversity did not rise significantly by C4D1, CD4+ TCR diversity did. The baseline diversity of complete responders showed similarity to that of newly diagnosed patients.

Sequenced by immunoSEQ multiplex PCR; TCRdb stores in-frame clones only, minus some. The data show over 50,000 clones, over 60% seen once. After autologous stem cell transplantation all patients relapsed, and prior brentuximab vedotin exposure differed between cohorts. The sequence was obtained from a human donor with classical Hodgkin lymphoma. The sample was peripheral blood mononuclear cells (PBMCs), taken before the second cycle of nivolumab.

The CDR3 reads CAISESTAAQETQYF. CDR3 in DNA: TGTGCCATCAGTGAGTCGACAGCGGCCCAAGAGACCCAGTACTTC. The rearrangement links TRBV10-3 to TRBJ2-5, with D perhaps matching TRBD1 or TRBD2 (5 bases each). V was pared by 0 bases and J by 1 base, with 9 bases between. Germline V CDR1 and CDR2: ENHRY, SYGVKD. The CDR3 spans 15 residues.